The clone carrying this T cell receptor (beta chain) was picked up many times. The antigen remains unidentified. Template switching added a universal primer site, and cDNA bore unique molecular identifiers. One entry per CDR3 protein results from TCRdb running MiXCR on the 5' RACE reads. The table includes hundreds of thousands of distinct CDR3 sequences, over 5% detected once. This CDR3 comprises 15 residues. The V end lost 0 bases, the J end lost 1 base, and 10 bases lay between the germline ends. The V gene's germline CDR1 is DFQATT and CDR2 SNEGSKA (reference sequence). These data are taken from a study of identical twins. Whole-study results and caveats: With abundant cord blood beta clonotypes, insertions were fewer; memory repertoires showed no such pattern.

The rearrangement links TRBV20-1 to TRBJ2-1; the D is unclear. This clonotype originated in a man between 18 and 29 years old in good health. The specimen was naive T cells sorted from blood. The CDR3 nucleotides are TGCAGTGCTAGAGATTTAAGGGAATCCTACAATGAGCAGTTCTTC. Translation: CSARDLRESYNEQFF.